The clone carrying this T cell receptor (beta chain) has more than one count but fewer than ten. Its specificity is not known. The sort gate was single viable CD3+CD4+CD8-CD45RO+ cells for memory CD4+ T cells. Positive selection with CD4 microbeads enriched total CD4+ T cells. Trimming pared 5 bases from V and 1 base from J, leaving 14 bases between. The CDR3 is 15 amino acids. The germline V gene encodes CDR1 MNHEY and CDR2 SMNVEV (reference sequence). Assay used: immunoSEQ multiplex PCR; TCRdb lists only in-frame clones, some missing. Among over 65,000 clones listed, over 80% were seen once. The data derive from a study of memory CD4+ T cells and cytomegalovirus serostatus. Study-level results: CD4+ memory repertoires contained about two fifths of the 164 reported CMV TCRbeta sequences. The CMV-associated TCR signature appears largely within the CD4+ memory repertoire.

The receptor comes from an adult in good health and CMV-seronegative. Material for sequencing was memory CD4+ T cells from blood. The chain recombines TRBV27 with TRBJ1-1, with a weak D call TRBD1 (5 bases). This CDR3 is CASSLRTGRNTEAFF. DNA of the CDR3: TGTGCCAGCAGTCTCCGTACAGGTCGGAACACTGAAGCTTTCTTT.